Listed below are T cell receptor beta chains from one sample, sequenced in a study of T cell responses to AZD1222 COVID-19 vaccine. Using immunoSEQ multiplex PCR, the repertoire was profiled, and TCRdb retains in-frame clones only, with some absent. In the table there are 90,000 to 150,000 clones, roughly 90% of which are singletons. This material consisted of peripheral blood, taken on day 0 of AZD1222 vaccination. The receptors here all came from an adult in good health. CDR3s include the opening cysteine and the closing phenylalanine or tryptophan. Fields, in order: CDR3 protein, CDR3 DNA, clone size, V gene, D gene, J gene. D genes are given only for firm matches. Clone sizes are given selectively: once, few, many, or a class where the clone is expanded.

CDR3 protein: CASSEYDGRSIF
CDR3 DNA: TGTGCCAGCAGTGAATACGATGGGCGCAGCATTTTT
clone size: .
V gene: TRBV25-1
D gene: .
J gene: TRBJ1-4

CDR3 protein: CASSLDRIYEQYF
CDR3 DNA: TGTGCCAGCAGCTTAGACAGGATCTACGAGCAGTACTTC
clone size: .
V gene: TRBV11-2
D gene: .
J gene: TRBJ2-7

CDR3 protein: CASSLGGEPYEQYF
CDR3 DNA: TGTGCCAGCAGTTTAGGCGGGGAACCCTACGAGCAGTACTTC
clone size: .
V gene: TRBV6-6
D gene: .
J gene: TRBJ2-7

CDR3 protein: CSASNGINEKLFF
CDR3 DNA: TGCAGTGCTAGTAATGGAATTAATGAAAAACTGTTTTTT
clone size: .
V gene: TRBV20-1
D gene: .
J gene: TRBJ1-4

CDR3 protein: CASSTQTGGRETQYF
CDR3 DNA: TGCGCCAGCAGCACACAAACAGGGGGCAGGGAGACCCAGTACTTC
clone size: .
V gene: TRBV5-1
D gene: TRBD1
J gene: TRBJ2-5

CDR3 protein: CASSRGGRGTSNQPQHF
CDR3 DNA: TGTGCCAGTAGTAGGGGGGGCAGGGGCACTAGCAATCAGCCCCAGCATTTT
clone size: .
V gene: TRBV19
D gene: .
J gene: TRBJ1-5

CDR3 protein: CASSSPRTMGNTIYF
CDR3 DNA: TGTGCCAGTAGTTCCCCTAGGACGATGGGAAACACCATATATTTT
clone size: .
V gene: TRBV19
D gene: .
J gene: TRBJ1-3

CDR3 protein: CASSLLAGHGELFF
CDR3 DNA: TGCGCCAGCAGCTTACTAGCGGGGCACGGGGAGCTGTTTTTT
clone size: .
V gene: TRBV5-1
D gene: TRBD2
J gene: TRBJ2-2

CDR3 protein: CASSFAGPEKLFF
CDR3 DNA: TGTGCCAGCAGTTTCGCGGGGCCCGAAAAACTGTTTTTT
clone size: .
V gene: TRBV12-3/TRBV12-4
D gene: .
J gene: TRBJ1-4

CDR3 protein: CASSSGQGTTTTEAFF
CDR3 DNA: TGTGCCAGCAGCTCCGGACAGGGGACTACGACCACTGAAGCTTTCTTT
clone size: .
V gene: TRBV7-6
D gene: TRBD1
J gene: TRBJ1-1

CDR3 protein: CASSQGLAGGDIQYF
CDR3 DNA: TGCGCCAGCAGCCAAGGACTAGCGGGGGGAGACATTCAGTACTTC
clone size: .
V gene: TRBV4-1
D gene: TRBD2
J gene: TRBJ2-4

CDR3 protein: CASSPSPRLGMSNQPQHF
CDR3 DNA: TGTGCCAGCAGTCCATCCCCGCGCCTAGGGATGAGCAATCAGCCCCAGCATTTT
clone size: .
V gene: TRBV6-6
D gene: .
J gene: TRBJ1-5

CDR3 protein: CASSVLQETQYF
CDR3 DNA: TGTGCCAGCTCGGTCCTCCAAGAGACCCAGTACTTC
clone size: .
V gene: TRBV18
D gene: .
J gene: TRBJ2-5

CDR3 protein: CASSHPGTPAYF
CDR3 DNA: TGTGCCAGCAGCCATCCGGGGACCCCCGCGTACTTC
clone size: .
V gene: TRBV11-2
D gene: .
J gene: TRBJ2-7

CDR3 protein: CASSLTGTQVSEAFF
CDR3 DNA: TGTGCCAGCAGCCTTACAGGGACTCAAGTCTCTGAAGCTTTCTTT
clone size: .
V gene: TRBV7-2
D gene: .
J gene: TRBJ1-1

CDR3 protein: CASSPSRQAVYGYTF
CDR3 DNA: TGTGCCAGCAGTCCGTCCCGTCAGGCCGTCTATGGCTACACCTTC
clone size: .
V gene: TRBV27
D gene: .
J gene: TRBJ1-2

CDR3 protein: CASSLGSASTDTQYF
CDR3 DNA: TGTGCCAGCAGCTTGGGGTCTGCCTCCACAGATACGCAGTATTTT
clone size: .
V gene: TRBV5-4
D gene: .
J gene: TRBJ2-3

CDR3 protein: CASSIAGTGNYGYTF
CDR3 DNA: TGTGCCAGTAGTATTGCCGGGACAGGGAACTATGGCTACACCTTC
clone size: few
V gene: TRBV19
D gene: TRBD1
J gene: TRBJ1-2

CDR3 protein: CASSHRDRESQPQHF
CDR3 DNA: TGTGCCAGCAGCCACCGGGACAGGGAGTCTCAGCCCCAGCATTTT
clone size: .
V gene: TRBV6-6
D gene: TRBD1
J gene: TRBJ1-5

CDR3 protein: CASSPGLAAGEETQYF
CDR3 DNA: TGTGCCAGCAGCCCTGGACTCGCGGCGGGCGAGGAGACCCAGTACTTC
clone size: .
V gene: TRBV5-6
D gene: .
J gene: TRBJ2-5

CDR3 protein: CASSPSGLRNSPLHF
CDR3 DNA: TGTGCCAGCAGCCCTAGCGGCCTGAGGAATTCACCCCTCCACTTT
clone size: .
V gene: TRBV7-3
D gene: .
J gene: TRBJ1-6

CDR3 protein: CASSQSGGSTDTQYF
CDR3 DNA: TGTGCCAGCTCACAATCAGGGGGAAGCACAGATACGCAGTATTTT
clone size: .
V gene: TRBV18
D gene: TRBD1
J gene: TRBJ2-3

CDR3 protein: CASSEAGRSGSEKLFF
CDR3 DNA: TGTGCCAGCAGTGAAGCGGGAAGGTCGGGGAGTGAAAAACTGTTTTTT
clone size: few
V gene: TRBV6-1
D gene: .
J gene: TRBJ1-4

CDR3 protein: CASSPGPTTNTEAFF
CDR3 DNA: TGCGCCAGCAGCCCTGGACCCACTACGAACACTGAAGCTTTCTTT
clone size: .
V gene: TRBV5-1
D gene: .
J gene: TRBJ1-1